This T cell receptor (beta chain) was captured by sequencing in a study of blood T cell repertoires in COVID-19. V shed 0 bases and J 4 bases; nucleotides not matched to a gene: 6. CDR3 length: 16 residues. The germline V gene has CDR1 SGHTA and CDR2 FQGNSA. Measured with immunoSEQ multiplex PCR; TCRdb has only the in-frame clones, and not every one. This sample has over 100,000 clones, with about 85% found just once. The gene calls are TRBV7-2 and TRBJ1-2; 9 bases map to TRBD1. The receptor comes from a man older than 75 with acute or convalescent COVID-19. Sequenced input: peripheral blood. As DNA, the CDR3 is TGTGCCAGCAGCTTAGCCGGGACAGGGCTATTCTATGGCTACACCTTC. Its protein is CASSLAGTGLFYGYTF.